Shown below are 24 T cell receptor beta chains from a single sample sequenced in a study of early T cells in non-severe SARS-CoV-2 infection. MiXCR was run by TCRdb on the 5' RACE reads, yielding one entry per CDR3 protein. The table records fewer than 85,000 distinct CDR3 sequences, approximately 14% of them present only once. Sequenced: whole blood. These receptors all come from an adult who was a healthcare worker with PCR-confirmed SARS-CoV-2 infection or an uninfected control (not recorded which).

There are a few counts of this clonotype. The V and J genes are TRBV12-5 and TRBJ1-1, with D hard to call. The ends were cut back, 0 bases at V and 0 bases at J, with 11 bases in the middle. The CDR3 spans 16 residues. Looked up from germline, CDR1 is LGHNT and CDR2 is FRNRAP. The CDR3 reads CASGLVVTSLNTEAFF. The CDR3 bases are TGTGCTAGTGGTTTGGTAGTGACCAGCCTGAACACTGAAGCTTTCTTT.

In its sample, this clonotype was seen many times. The chain combines TRBV4-2 with TRBJ2-3; D gene ambiguous. Germline loops: CDR1 LGHNA, CDR2 YNFKEQ. The CDR3 has 16 amino acids. The V gene lost 0 bases and the J gene lost 1 base, with 11 bases spanning the gap. CDR3 bases: TGTGCCAGCAGCCAAGAGGCCCCCCCCCGCACAGATACGCAGTATTTT. Residues: CASSQEAPPRTDTQYF.

The table lists this clonotype with many counts. The V and J genes are TRBV24-1 and TRBJ2-5; no clear D gene. This CDR3 has 12 residues. Germline V gene sequence: CDR1 KGHDR, CDR2 SFDVKD. With 0 bases removed from V and 5 bases from J, the gap between germline ends came to 3 bases. In nucleotides, the CDR3 is TGTGCCACCAGTGATTTGGAGGAGACCCAGTACTTC. Protein product: CATSDLEETQYF.

There are many counts of this clonotype. The chain is built from TRBV18 and TRBJ2-3; no clear D gene. The CDR3 totals 15 residues. Germline CDR1 and CDR2: KGHSH and LQKENI. Trimming removed 1 base from V and 0 bases from J, with 8 bases in between. CDR3 sequence reads: CASSPLHTSTDTQYF. The CDR3 coding sequence is TGTGCCAGCTCACCACTCCACACCAGCACAGATACGCAGTATTTT.

In this sample, this clonotype turned up a few times. The chain combines TRBV11-2 with TRBJ2-6, with 7 bases that match TRBD1. The CDR3 contains 18 residues. The J segment lost 1 base and the V segment lost 1 base, leaving 7 bases of the junction unmatched. CDR1 is SGHAT, CDR2 FQNNGV, per germline. This CDR3 reads CASSLAGRQGSGANVLTF. Here the CDR3 DNA reads TGTGCCAGCAGCTTAGCGGGGAGACAGGGTTCTGGGGCCAACGTCCTGACTTTC.

This rearrangement joins TRBV11-1 to TRBJ2-1; 10 nucleotides line up with TRBD1. Germline V gene data show CDR1 as SGHAT and CDR2 as FQDESV (reference sequence). The CDR3 consists of 12 residues. After removal of 8 bases from V and 9 bases from J, the junction contained 4 bases not matched to a gene. The CDR3 DNA reads as TGTGCCAGCGGGACAGGGGTTGGTGAGCAGTTCTTC. Its protein product is CASGTGVGEQFF.

This clonotype was observed a few times. V and J are TRBV20-1 and TRBJ2-1; D is perhaps TRBD2 (7 bases). The length of the CDR3 is 15 residues. The V end lost 3 bases, the J end lost 8 bases, and 20 bases lay between the germline ends. Per germline, CDR1 DFQATT and CDR2 SNEGSKA (reference sequence). CDR3: CSARALWGGGDEQFF. The CDR3 region has the DNA TGCAGTGCTAGGGCCCTGTGGGGGGGCGGCGATGAGCAGTTCTTC.

This clonotype was observed many times. V and J are TRBV6-2 or TRBV6-3 and TRBJ1-5; no reliable D call. CDR1 MNHEY and CDR2 SVGEGT come from the germline V gene. V lost 0 bases and J 1 base, leaving 19 bases between the germline ends. CDR3 size: 19 residues. The CDR3 region has the DNA TGTGCCAGCAGTTACTCGAATCCCGGTGGAGGGAAGAGCAATCAGCCCCAGCATTTT. Translation: CASSYSNPGGGKSNQPQHF.

V usage is TRBV29-1 and J usage is TRBJ2-1, with D possibly TRBD1 on 5 matching bases. V was shortened by 7 bases and J by 4 bases, with 14 bases between the two germline ends. The germline V gene encodes CDR1 SQVTM and CDR2 ANQGSEA. The CDR3 consists of 13 residues. The CDR3 DNA is TGCAGCGCCGCCGAGAACAGGTACAATGAGCAGTTCTTC. It translates to CSAAENRYNEQFF.

The genes are TRBV9 and TRBJ2-5; D ambiguous. Germline V gives CDR1 SGDLS, CDR2 YYNGEE. The ends were cut back, 0 bases at V and 0 bases at J, with 9 bases in the middle. CDR3 length equals 15 residues. The CDR3 nucleotides read TGTGCCAGCAGCGTAGGGTCGACGGACCAAGAGACCCAGTACTTC. It yields the protein CASSVGSTDQETQYF.

There are a few counts of this clonotype. The chain employs TRBV6-2 or TRBV6-3 and TRBJ2-3, with D perhaps matching TRBD1 or TRBD2 (5 bases each). V gave up 4 bases and J gave up 0 bases, with 8 bases separating them. The CDR3 has 14 residues. Germline CDR1 is MNHEY and CDR2 is SVGEGT. CDR3 protein: CASSWDPSTDTQYF. DNA for the CDR3: TGTGCCAGCAGTTGGGACCCCAGCACAGATACGCAGTATTTT.

The V gene is TRBV20-1, the J gene TRBJ2-2, with 7 bases that match TRBD2. The CDR3 has 18 amino acids. The germline V gene encodes CDR1 DFQATT and CDR2 SNEGSKA (reference sequence). V was clipped by 2 bases and J by 0 bases; unmatched bases: 12. The CDR3 spells CSARSWVGGGPNTGELFF. The CDR3 DNA sequence: TGCAGTGCTAGATCGTGGGTAGGCGGGGGACCGAACACCGGGGAGCTGTTTTTT.

This clonotype occurred many times. This sequence joins TRBV6-2 or TRBV6-3 and TRBJ2-3; 9 nucleotides align to TRBD2. V dropped 6 bases and J dropped 6; count of bases not matched to a gene: 13. The CDR3 spans 16 residues. The germline CDR1 and CDR2 sequences are MNHEY and SVGEGT. This chain's CDR3 is CASSKSSGVADDTQYF. CDR3 DNA: TGTGCCAGCAGCAAATCTAGCGGGGTGGCAGATGATACGCAGTATTTT.

This clonotype was recorded at least ten times. The gene calls are TRBV4-3 and TRBJ2-3, with a tentative D call TRBD2 (5 bases). This CDR3 region has 16 residues. Germline assignment: CDR1 LGHNA and CDR2 YSLEER. With 0 bases removed from V and 5 bases from J, the gap between germline ends came to 15 bases. Here the CDR3 DNA reads TGCGCCAGCAGCCAAGAGGGGAGTCTAGCAGTAGATACGCAGTATTTT. This sequence encodes CASSQEGSLAVDTQYF.

This clonotype was observed many times. The chain uses TRBV7-9 and TRBJ2-3; unclear D gene. This CDR3 region has 15 residues. Germline assignment: CDR1 SEHNR and CDR2 FQNEAQ (reference sequence). Trimming pared 6 bases from V and 0 bases from J, leaving 13 bases between. The CDR3 sequence is CASSYASMSTDTQYF. The CDR3 region has the DNA TGTGCCAGCAGTTACGCGAGCATGAGCACAGATACGCAGTATTTT.

This clonotype has a count of ten or more. The chain links TRBV19 to TRBJ2-1; 9 bases line up with TRBD2. The CDR3 consists of 19 residues. Germline trimming cut 1 base from V and 4 bases from J; bases unmatched to any gene: 14. From germline, CDR1 is LNHDA and CDR2 SQIVND (reference sequence). The CDR3 sequence is CASSIAPQSSGGKYNEQFF. The CDR3 nucleotides are TGTGCCAGTAGTATAGCCCCTCAGAGCAGCGGGGGGAAATACAATGAGCAGTTCTTC.

There are many counts of this clonotype. The rearrangement uses TRBV3-1 and TRBJ2-7; weak D call: TRBD1 (5 bases). In germline, CDR1 is LGHDT, CDR2 YNNKEL (reference sequence). V was shortened by 2 bases and J by 3 bases, with 11 bases between the two germline ends. The CDR3 has 14 amino acids. For the CDR3, the DNA is TGTGCCAGCAGCCAAACGACAGCGCGCTACGAGCAGTACTTC. Translated, it gives CASSQTTARYEQYF.

This chain connects TRBV4-3 to TRBJ2-1; 8 bases map to TRBD2. The V gene end was trimmed by 1 base and the J gene end by 6 bases; junction bases not matched to a gene: 11. This CDR3 contains 17 residues. Per the germline V gene, CDR1 is LGHNA and CDR2 is YSLEER. This CDR3 is CASSQARPGTRGNEQFF. CDR3 in DNA: TGCGCCAGCAGCCAAGCCCGTCCCGGGACTAGGGGCAATGAGCAGTTCTTC.

This clonotype occurred a few times. V usage is TRBV7-8 and J usage is TRBJ2-7, with TRBD2 as a possible D gene (5 bases). The V end was cut by 5 bases, the J end by 0 bases, with 11 bases between. Germline V gene data show CDR1 as SGHVS and CDR2 as FQNEAQ. The CDR3 runs to 14 residues. For the CDR3, the DNA is TGTGCCAGCAGCCTCCTCGGGGTCTCCTACGAGCAGTACTTC. Protein sequence: CASSLLGVSYEQYF.

The CDR3 here is CASSLAAGEADTQYF. The CDR3 nucleotides are TGTGCCAGCAGCTTAGCAGCGGGGGAGGCAGATACGCAGTATTTT. The rearrangement uses TRBV7-2 and TRBJ2-3, with TRBD2 identical over 8 bases. CDR3 length: 15 residues. V shed 0 bases and J 4 bases; nucleotides not matched to a gene: 3. Germline V CDR1 and CDR2: SGHTA, FQGNSA.

This clonotype has at least ten counts. V gene TRBV4-2 combines with J gene TRBJ2-7; a weak D match, TRBD2 (6 bases). The V gene lost 1 base and the J gene lost 0 bases, with 10 bases spanning the gap. The germline V gene encodes CDR1 LGHNA and CDR2 YNFKEQ. This CDR3 spans 15 amino acids. The CDR3 coding sequence is TGTGCCAGCAGCCAAGTAATGGGGGGCTCCTACGAGCAGTACTTC. This gives the protein CASSQVMGGSYEQYF.

Worth noting for this clonotype: With a much larger clone just one base away, this may be a read error. This chain connects TRBV12-3 or TRBV12-4 to TRBJ2-5; 7 nucleotides line up with TRBD2. The CDR3 totals 13 residues. This CDR3 reads CANSSAGFETQYF. CDR3 bases: TGTGCCAACAGTTCAGCGGGATTTGAGACCCAGTACTTC.

This clonotype was recorded at least ten times. V gene TRBV30 combines with J gene TRBJ2-5, with 8 bases lining up with TRBD1. V lost 5 bases to trimming and J lost 4 bases; unmatched junction nucleotides: 3. The CDR3 spans 12 residues. CDR1 and CDR2 from the germline V gene are GTSNPN and SVGIG (reference sequence). CDR3 DNA: TGTGCCTGGGGACAGGGCCTAGAGACCCAGTACTTC. Translation gives CAWGQGLETQYF.

The V gene is TRBV11-2, the J gene TRBJ2-5; D gene uncertain. Germline V lookup: CDR1 SGHAT, CDR2 FQNNGV. Deletions cut 2 bases from V and 5 bases from J, with 9 bases between. The CDR3 consists of 13 residues. The CDR3 bases are TGTGCCAGCAGCTTAATGGCGACTGAGACCCAGTACTTC. Its protein product is CASSLMATETQYF.